These 32 T cell receptor beta chains were sequenced from one sample in a study of early T cells in non-severe SARS-CoV-2 infection. TCRdb ran MiXCR on the 5' RACE reads and lists one entry per CDR3 protein. Here the sample spans 15,000 to 25,000 distinct CDR3 sequences, about 4% being singletons. Sequenced material: whole blood. These receptors were taken from an adult who was a healthcare worker with PCR-confirmed SARS-CoV-2 infection or an uninfected control (not recorded which).

The V call is TRBV20-1, the J call TRBJ1-2, with D unclear. V was shortened by 6 bases and J by 2 bases, with 1 base between the two germline ends. The CDR3 extends over 9 amino acids. Germline values: CDR1 DFQATT, CDR2 SNEGSKA (reference sequence). The CDR3 sequence: CSANYGYTF. CDR3 in DNA: TGCAGTGCGAACTATGGCTACACCTTC.

In this sample, this clonotype turned up a few times. The chain has TRBV5-4 and TRBJ2-1; 10 positions match TRBD1. Germline CDR1 is SGHNT and CDR2 is YYREEE (reference sequence). V trimming: 4 bases; J trimming: 3 bases; junction bases outside the gene matches: 4. This CDR3 contains 15 residues. CDR3 protein: CASSGGQGHYNEQFF. The CDR3 nucleotides are TGTGCCAGCAGCGGGGGACAGGGGCACTACAATGAGCAGTTCTTC.

There are many counts of this clonotype. V is TRBV25-1 and J is TRBJ2-2; D assignment may be TRBD1 or TRBD2 (6 bases each). V lost 0 bases and J 7 bases, leaving 12 bases between the germline ends. The CDR3 length is 15 residues. From germline, CDR1 is MGHDK and CDR2 SYGVNS. CDR3 DNA sequence: TGTGCCAGCAGTGAATATAGGGGGGAAGTCGGGGAGCTGTTTTTT. It specifies CASSEYRGEVGELFF.

There are many counts of this clonotype. The gene calls are TRBV6-2 or TRBV6-3 and TRBJ1-1; D gene ambiguous. CDR1 is MNHEY, CDR2 SVGEGT, per germline. CDR3 length: 13 residues. V was clipped by 6 bases and J by 0 bases, with 8 bases between them. CDR3 in DNA: TGTGCCAGCAGCCTTAAGATGAACACTGAAGCTTTCTTT. It encodes CASSLKMNTEAFF.

Ten or more counts support this clonotype. The chain combines TRBV7-9 with TRBJ1-4, with TRBD1 as a possible D gene (6 bases). Germline-derived CDR1 and CDR2 are SEHNR and FQNEAQ (reference sequence). With 3 bases removed from V and 4 bases from J, the gap between germline ends came to 9 bases. CDR3 length: 14 amino acids. The CDR3 loop is CASSLGGHNEKLFF. The CDR3 nucleotides read TGTGCCAGCAGCTTGGGGGGGCATAATGAAAAACTGTTTTTT. The whole variable domain, remainder taken from reference TRBV7-9 and TRBJ1-4, is DTGVSQNPRHKITKRGQNVTFRCDPISEHNRLYWYRQTLGQGPEFLTYFQNEAQLEKSRLLSDRFSAERPKGSFSTLEIQRTEQGDSAMYLCASSLGGHNEKLFFGSGTQLSVL.

This clonotype was recorded at least ten times. V gene TRBV4-1 combines with J gene TRBJ1-3; no clear D. The V end was cut by 0 bases, the J end by 0 bases, with 6 bases between. The CDR3 sequence is 15 residues long. CDR1 is MGHRA and CDR2 is YSYEKL in the germline V gene. The CDR3 region is CASSQEGRSGNTIYF. CDR3 bases: TGCGCCAGCAGCCAAGAAGGTCGCTCTGGAAACACCATATATTTT.

Ten or more counts support this clonotype. This sequence joins TRBV30 and TRBJ2-3; D is uncertain. The germline V gene encodes CDR1 GTSNPN and CDR2 SVGIG (reference sequence). V was trimmed by 8 bases and J by 3 bases, leaving 9 bases between them. The CDR3 length is 11 residues. The chain's CDR3 is CALTKTDTQYF. CDR3 coding DNA: TGTGCCCTGACGAAAACAGATACGCAGTATTTT.

This clonotype appeared many times. V usage is TRBV6-1 and J usage is TRBJ1-3; D is unclear. CDR1 MNHNS and CDR2 SASEGT come from the germline V gene. The CDR3 is made up of 13 amino acids. The V end lost 10 bases, the J end lost 0 bases, and 10 bases lay between the germline ends. CDR3 loop: CAIRTSSGNTIYF. The CDR3 DNA reads as TGTGCCATCCGGACCTCCTCTGGAAACACCATATATTTT.

This clonotype qualifies as medium-sized. This chain uses TRBV20-1 with TRBJ2-7, with D perhaps matching TRBD1 (6 bases). Trimming took off 7 bases at V and 5 bases at J, with 12 bases between the two ends. Germline-derived CDR1 and CDR2 are DFQATT and SNEGSKA (reference sequence). This CDR3 is built from 11 residues. The DNA for the CDR3 is TGCAGTGTCAGGGGCAGGGACGAGCAGTACTTC. This translates into CSVRGRDEQYF.

This clonotype has ten or more counts. This chain joins TRBV10-3 and TRBJ1-6; tentative D call: TRBD1 (6 bases). Looked up from germline, CDR1 is ENHRY and CDR2 is SYGVKD. CDR3 length: 18 residues. V was pared by 0 bases and J by 8 bases, with 20 bases between. Here the CDR3 reads CAISESTLQTGAYSPLHF. CDR3 in DNA: TGTGCCATCAGTGAGTCGACTCTTCAGACAGGTGCTTATTCACCCCTCCACTTT.

This clonotype has at least ten counts. This chain links TRBV12-3 or TRBV12-4 with TRBJ2-7, with a possible D match to TRBD2 (6 bases). The CDR3 extends over 14 amino acids. The V and J ends lost 3 bases and 7 bases respectively, with 16 bases between them. The chain's CDR3 is CASSFLAGSGEQYF. Here the CDR3 DNA reads TGTGCCAGCAGTTTCCTGGCGGGGTCGGGAGAGCAGTACTTC.

By share of the sample, this clonotype is medium-sized. This chain uses TRBV27 with TRBJ1-3, with TRBD1 as a possible D gene (5 bases). This CDR3 contains 16 residues. The V end was cut by 4 bases, the J end by 0 bases, with 13 bases between. In germline, CDR1 is MNHEY, CDR2 SMNVEV (reference sequence). The CDR3 region is CASSSQGFTSGNTIYF. CDR3 sequence (DNA): TGTGCCAGCAGTTCCCAGGGATTTACCTCTGGAAACACCATATATTTT.

The sample holds a few counts of this clonotype. The rearrangement links TRBV5-1 to TRBJ1-6; D is possibly TRBD1 (5 bases). With 4 bases removed from V and 8 bases from J, the gap between germline ends came to 13 bases. Germline V gene lookup returns CDR1 SGHRS and CDR2 YFSETQ. The CDR3 has 14 residues. The CDR3 bases are TGCGCCAGCAGCCCCGAGGGAGGGGATTCACCCCTCCACTTT. As protein: CASSPEGGDSPLHF.

The sample holds many counts of this clonotype. The chain carries TRBV2 and TRBJ2-5, with 11 positions matching TRBD2. V trimming: 7 bases; J trimming: 5 bases; junction bases outside the gene matches: 6. The germline CDR1 and CDR2 sequences are SNHLY and FYNNEI. This CDR3 has 14 amino acids. The CDR3 reads CASMGLAEMETQYF. DNA for the CDR3: TGTGCCAGCATGGGACTAGCGGAGATGGAGACCCAGTACTTC.

This clonotype was detected only a few times. This sequence joins TRBV5-6 and TRBJ1-6; 7 nucleotides align to TRBD1. Looked up from germline, CDR1 is SGHDT and CDR2 is YYEEEE. The V gene end was trimmed by 3 bases and the J gene end by 6 bases; junction bases not matched to a gene: 12. This CDR3 has 17 amino acids. The CDR3 is CASSSGLRDSRNSPLHF. The CDR3 region has the DNA TGTGCCAGCAGCTCTGGTCTTCGGGACAGCCGTAATTCACCCCTCCACTTT.

Turning to this clonotype: It may be a read error: a sequence one base away is much more abundant. The J gene is TRBJ2-5, the V gene TRBV5-1; D uncertain. The V and J ends lost 4 bases and 4 bases respectively, with 20 bases between them. CDR3 length: 16 residues. The germline V gene has CDR1 SGHRS and CDR2 YFSETQ. CDR3 amino acids: CASSVELVRFLETQYF. CDR3 DNA: TGCGCCAGCAGCGTGGAGTTAGTCCGGTTCCTAGAGACCCAGTACTTC.

In this sample, this clonotype is medium-sized. V is TRBV10-1 and J is TRBJ1-6, with D hard to call. The length of the CDR3 is 14 residues. The germline V gene encodes CDR1 WNHNN and CDR2 SYGVQD (reference sequence). Trimming cost V 6 bases and J 8 bases, with 14 bases left between them. CDR3 amino acids: CASSPGPYDSPLHF. The CDR3 nucleotides are TGCGCCAGCAGCCCCGGGCCGTACGATTCACCCCTCCACTTT.

The rearrangement uses TRBV6-5 and TRBJ2-4; the D gene is possibly TRBD1 (8 bases). The CDR3 spans 16 residues. V lost 6 bases and J lost 3, with 18 bases in between. Germline CDR1 MNHEY, CDR2 SVGAGI. The CDR3 protein is CASRGGTGLYKNIQYF. The CDR3 bases are TGTGCCAGCAGGGGAGGGACAGGTTTATACAAAAACATTCAGTACTTC.

The J gene is TRBJ1-2, the V gene TRBV6-4; 8 bases are a match to TRBD1. This CDR3 is built from 15 residues. Unmatched junction bases numbered 6, after V lost 4 bases and J lost 2 bases. Per germline, CDR1 MRHNA and CDR2 SNTAGT. The CDR3 region is CASSVGQGGNYGYTF. For the CDR3, the DNA is TGTGCCAGCAGTGTAGGACAGGGAGGGAACTATGGCTACACCTTC.

This clonotype was detected many times. J is TRBJ2-3 and V is TRBV20-1; TRBD1 might be the D (6 bases). Trimming took off 4 bases at V and 2 bases at J, with 25 bases between the two ends. Germline lookup yields CDR1 DFQATT and CDR2 SNEGSKA (reference sequence). The CDR3 is made up of 18 amino acids. CDR3 residues: CSATRQVHFLGATDTQYF. The CDR3 DNA is TGCAGTGCTACCAGACAGGTCCATTTCTTGGGAGCCACAGATACGCAGTATTTT.

This clonotype was observed at least ten times. The chain uses TRBV6-4 and TRBJ1-2; D possibly corresponds to TRBD1 (5 bases). The CDR3 totals 14 residues. Germline CDR1 and CDR2: MRHNA and SNTAGT. Trimming cost V 2 bases and J 7 bases, with 14 bases left between them. This CDR3 reads CASSDGRDSGGYTF. In DNA form, the CDR3 reads TGTGCCAGCAGTGACGGCAGGGATTCTGGTGGCTACACCTTC.

There are many counts of this clonotype. The V and J genes are TRBV6-5 and TRBJ2-2, with 8 bases identical to TRBD2. This CDR3 has 16 residues. Germline V gives CDR1 MNHEY, CDR2 SVGAGI. Trimming at V came to 5 bases and at J to 2 bases, leaving 7 bases not matched to a gene. The DNA for the CDR3 is TGTGCCAGCAGTGCGCCGGGGGGGCTCAACACCGGGGAGCTGTTTTTT. Its translation is CASSAPGGLNTGELFF.

This clonotype was seen repeatedly, ten times or more. The V and J genes are TRBV12-3 or TRBV12-4 and TRBJ1-4, with 7 bases matching TRBD1. V was clipped by 7 bases and J by 5 bases; unmatched bases: 10. There are 15 residues in the CDR3. The CDR3 DNA reads as TGTGCCAGCACCAACGGGGACAGAACAAATGAAAAACTGTTTTTT. It yields the protein CASTNGDRTNEKLFF.

In this sample, this clonotype turned up many times. The chain combines TRBV20-1 with TRBJ1-2, with D possibly matching TRBD1 (5 bases). This CDR3 has 16 residues. The germline gives CDR1 DFQATT, CDR2 SNEGSKA (reference sequence). V lost 0 bases and J lost 4, with 18 bases in between. The CDR3 loop is CSARDRVGASGYGYTF. As DNA, the CDR3 is TGCAGTGCTAGAGATCGGGTTGGGGCGAGCGGCTATGGCTACACCTTC.

This clonotype showed up many times. V gene TRBV20-1 combines with J gene TRBJ2-2, with D perhaps matching TRBD2 (6 bases). CDR1 is DFQATT, CDR2 SNEGSKA, per germline (reference sequence). The CDR3 has 13 amino acids. The V and J ends lost 3 bases and 6 bases respectively, with 11 bases between them. CDR3 amino acids: CSASGGFAGELFF. The CDR3 region has the DNA TGCAGTGCTAGCGGAGGGTTCGCCGGGGAGCTGTTTTTT.

This clonotype was counted many times. The chain carries TRBV11-2 and TRBJ2-7, with 12 bases identical to TRBD2. Trimming at V came to 5 bases and at J to 3 bases, leaving 5 bases not matched to a gene. This CDR3 region has 15 residues. Germline CDR1 SGHAT, CDR2 FQNNGV. The CDR3 is CASSAQTSGGYEQYF. CDR3 nucleotide sequence: TGTGCCAGCAGCGCCCAGACTAGCGGGGGCTACGAGCAGTACTTC. Using reference TRBV11-2 and TRBJ2-7 for the parts outside the CDR3, the full variable domain is EAGVAQSPRYKIIEKRQSVAFWCNPISGHATLYWYQQILGQGPKLLIQFQNNGVVDDSQLPKDRFSAERLKGVDSTLKIQPAKLEDSAVYLCASSAQTSGGYEQYFGPGTRLTVT.

This clonotype was seen ten or more times. This chain uses TRBV5-8 with TRBJ2-2, with 8 bases that match TRBD1. Germline V CDR1 and CDR2: SGHTS, YDEGEE. This CDR3 spans 16 amino acids. Germline trimming cut 0 bases from V and 5 bases from J; bases unmatched to any gene: 6. CDR3 DNA sequence: TGTGCCAGCAGCTTGGCCGGACAGGGTTTGACCGGGGAGCTGTTTTTT. Protein product: CASSLAGQGLTGELFF.

This chain connects TRBV20-1 to TRBJ2-4; D might be TRBD1 or TRBD2, each matching 5 bases. Between the trimmed V and J ends, which lost 3 bases and 6 bases, there was a span of 15 bases. CDR1 DFQATT and CDR2 SNEGSKA come from the germline V gene (reference sequence). CDR3 length: 14 amino acids. The CDR3 region is CSASSSPQGNIQYF. DNA of the CDR3: TGCAGTGCTAGCTCTAGCCCCCAGGGAAACATTCAGTACTTC.

This clonotype showed up just a few times. CDR3 nucleotide sequence: TGTGCCAGCAGCAGAGACAGGGGCTATGGCTACACCTTC. Encoded protein: CASSRDRGYGYTF. This sequence joins TRBV12-3 or TRBV12-4 and TRBJ1-2; TRBD1 matches at 8 bases. J gave up 4 bases and V 6 bases, and 4 bases lay outside the gene matches. The CDR3 loop spans 13 amino acids.

In this sample, this clonotype turned up a few times. The chain couples TRBV20-1 to TRBJ2-7, with 10 bases fitting TRBD2. The trim removed 7 bases at V and 0 bases at J, leaving 12 bases unmatched. In germline, CDR1 is DFQATT, CDR2 SNEGSKA (reference sequence). The CDR3 has 16 amino acids. Here the CDR3 DNA reads TGCAGTGTACTGCGGGCTAGCGGGGGCGGCTCCTACGAGCAGTACTTC. This encodes CSVLRASGGGSYEQYF.

This clonotype was seen ten or more times. This chain links TRBV5-6 with TRBJ2-5; D possibly corresponds to TRBD2 (5 bases). The germline gives CDR1 SGHDT, CDR2 YYEEEE. The CDR3 runs 15 residues. Trimming took off 0 bases at V and 0 bases at J, with 9 bases between the two ends. This CDR3 is CASSLAGGNQETQYF. The CDR3 DNA reads TGTGCCAGCAGCTTGGCAGGAGGCAACCAAGAGACCCAGTACTTC.

This clonotype has a count of ten or more. This chain joins TRBV11-2 and TRBJ2-7; D is undetermined. Trimming took 5 bases from V and 7 from J, leaving 9 bases between them. This CDR3 comprises 11 residues. The germline gives CDR1 SGHAT, CDR2 FQNNGV. The DNA of the CDR3 is TGTGCCAGCAGCCAGCTAGGGGAGCAGTACTTC. It specifies CASSQLGEQYF. Supplemented by reference TRBV11-2 and TRBJ2-7, the full variable domain reads EAGVAQSPRYKIIEKRQSVAFWCNPISGHATLYWYQQILGQGPKLLIQFQNNGVVDDSQLPKDRFSAERLKGVDSTLKIQPAKLEDSAVYLCASSQLGEQYFGPGTRLTVT.